This T cell receptor beta chain emerged from a study of OX40 agonist ivuxolimab in advanced cancers. Overall study context: Patients in dose escalation had liver, melanoma, kidney or head and neck cancers. Earlier anti-PD-1, anti-PD-L1 or anti-CTLA-4 therapy was permitted; over 35% had received some. Broader study findings: In general, CD8+ T cells held more expanded clones than CD4+ did, on average.

A remark on this clone: What it recognizes is unknown.

The method was immunoSEQ multiplex PCR; TCRdb's version includes in-frame clones alone and lacks a portion of them. The sample carries approximately 98,000 clones, 75% to 95% recorded once. V lost 7 bases to trimming and J lost 8 bases; unmatched junction nucleotides: 9. Germline V gene data show CDR1 as SEHNR and CDR2 as FQNEAQ (reference sequence). This CDR3 is 13 amino acids long. The TCR comes from an adult with an advanced solid tumor such as melanoma, head and neck, liver or kidney cancer. The source material was CD4+ or CD8+ T cells sorted from blood, sampled in a trial of the OX40 agonist ivuxolimab. J is TRBJ1-2 and V is TRBV7-9; 8 bases match TRBD1. The CDR3 DNA reads TGTGCCAGCACTCAATCGACAGGGGCCGGCTACACCTTC. This sequence encodes CASTQSTGAGYTF.